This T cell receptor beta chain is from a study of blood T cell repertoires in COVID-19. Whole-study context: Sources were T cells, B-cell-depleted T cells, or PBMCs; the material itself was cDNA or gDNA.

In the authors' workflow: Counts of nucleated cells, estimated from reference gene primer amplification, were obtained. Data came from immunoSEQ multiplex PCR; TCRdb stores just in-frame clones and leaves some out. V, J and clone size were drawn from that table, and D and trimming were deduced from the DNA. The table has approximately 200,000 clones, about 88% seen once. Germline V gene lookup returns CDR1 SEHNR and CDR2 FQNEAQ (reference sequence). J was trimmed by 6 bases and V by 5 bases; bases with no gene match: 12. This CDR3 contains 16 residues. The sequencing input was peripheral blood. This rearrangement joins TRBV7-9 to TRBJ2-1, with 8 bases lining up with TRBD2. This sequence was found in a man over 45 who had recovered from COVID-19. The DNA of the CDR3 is TGTGCCAGCAGCAAACCGTACCGGGAGGGATCCAATGAGCAGTTCTTC. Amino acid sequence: CASSKPYREGSNEQFF.